A selection of T cell receptor beta chains follows, all from one sample in a study of T cell responses to AZD1222 COVID-19 vaccine. Repertoires were generated with immunoSEQ multiplex PCR, while TCRdb's copy carries only in-frame clones and drops some. This sample has about 150,000 clones, with about 92% found just once. This specimen was peripheral blood, taken 28 days after the second AZD1222 dose. Source of these receptors: an adult who received the AZD1222 COVID-19 vaccine. Each CDR3 is given with its conserved first and last residue. A D gene is named only where the DNA matches it firmly. Size tells how often a clone was seen (once, few, many) or the class of an expanded clone, and some rows leave it out.

cdr3_nt,cdr3_aa,v_call,j_call,clone_size,d_call
TGTGCCAGCAGTTACTCAGAGGGGGTAAATTCACCCCTCCACTTT,CASSYSEGVNSPLHF,TRBV6-5,TRBJ1-6,.,.
TGTGCCAGCAGTACCACCCGGGGGGGGTCCTACGAGCAGTACTTC,CASSTTRGGSYEQYF,TRBV6-5,TRBJ2-7,.,TRBD2
TGCGCCAGCACAAAAGGACAGGGGGAGACCCAGTACTTC,CASTKGQGETQYF,TRBV23-1,TRBJ2-5,once,TRBD1
TGTGCCACCAGCAGAGATCGCGGGGGAGGTAGCCACGAGCAGTACTTC,CATSRDRGGGSHEQYF,TRBV15,TRBJ2-7,.,TRBD2
TGCGCCAGCAGCCAAGAGACAGGGAGCTCCTACGAGCAGTACTTC,CASSQETGSSYEQYF,TRBV4-3,TRBJ2-7,.,TRBD1
TGTGCCAGCGACCCTAAAAACTACAATGAGCAGTTCTTC,CASDPKNYNEQFF,TRBV7-2,TRBJ2-1,.,.
TGTGCCATCAGAGGGGGCGCGGATCAGCCCCAGCATTTT,CAIRGGADQPQHF,TRBV10-3,TRBJ1-5,.,TRBD1
TGCGCCAGCAGCCAAGATCTCTCAAGGGCGATCACGCCCCAGCATTTT,CASSQDLSRAITPQHF,TRBV4-1,TRBJ1-5,.,.
TGCGCCAGCAGCCCCCCCCTAGCGAACGAGCAGTACTTC,CASSPPLANEQYF,TRBV5-1,TRBJ2-7,.,.
TGTGCCAGCAGCCAAGAAGGGCTAGCGGGGTACTCCTACGAGCAGTACTTC,CASSQEGLAGYSYEQYF,TRBV3-1/TRBV3-2,TRBJ2-7,once,TRBD2
TGTGCCAGCAGTTACGGTCCTTCCGGCGGGCTGTTTTTT,CASSYGPSGGLFF,TRBV6-5,TRBJ1-4,.,.
TGTGCCAGCAGCCCAGGACAGGGGCGCCACGAGCAGTACTTC,CASSPGQGRHEQYF,TRBV13,TRBJ2-7,once,TRBD1
TGTGCCAGCAGCTTAGATTCGAACTGGGATAGCTACAATGAGCAGTTCTTC,CASSLDSNWDSYNEQFF,TRBV11-2,TRBJ2-1,.,.
TGTGCCAGCAGTTACTCGTTCGTGGAGGCCGCGGCACCCCTCCACTTT,CASSYSFVEAAAPLHF,TRBV6-5,TRBJ1-6,.,.
TGTGCCAGCAGCTTGACAGGGGGCGCGTTCGTCCGCTACACCTTC,CASSLTGGAFVRYTF,TRBV7-8,TRBJ1-2,.,TRBD1
TGTGCCAGCAGCTCCCCCAGGGTAGCGTGGGAGCAGTACTTC,CASSSPRVAWEQYF,TRBV11-2,TRBJ2-7,.,.
TGTGCCAGTAGTACCCTACAGGGAGGGTATGAAAAACTGTTTTTT,CASSTLQGGYEKLFF,TRBV19,TRBJ1-4,.,.
TGTGCCATCAGGACCGGGACTAGCGAGTACGAGCAGTACTTC,CAIRTGTSEYEQYF,TRBV10-3,TRBJ2-7,.,TRBD2
TGCGCCAGCAGCCCAGGTCTTCACGAGGGGATTTACAATGAGCAGTTCTTC,CASSPGLHEGIYNEQFF,TRBV5-1,TRBJ2-1,.,.
TGTGCCAGCATGGGCGGGAGGGCCGAAAGGACCGGGGAGCTGTTTTTT,CASMGGRAERTGELFF,TRBV2,TRBJ2-2,.,TRBD2
TGTGCCAGCAGCTTGTATCCCATCGGTGGCTACACCTTC,CASSLYPIGGYTF,TRBV11-2,TRBJ1-2,.,.
TGTGCCAGCAGCCGAGGACTAGCGGGAGGGGGTCACGAGCAGTACTTC,CASSRGLAGGGHEQYF,TRBV7-9,TRBJ2-7,.,TRBD2
TGCAGCGTTTCAACAGCTATGAACACTGAAGCTTTCTTT,CSVSTAMNTEAFF,TRBV29-1,TRBJ1-1,.,.
TGTGCCAGCAGCCAATACCAACTAGGCCTATACCAAGAGACCCAGTACTTC,CASSQYQLGLYQETQYF,TRBV14,TRBJ2-5,.,.
TGTGCCAGCAGCTTGGGGGGTGAGAGCTACGAGCAGTACTTC,CASSLGGESYEQYF,TRBV5-6,TRBJ2-7,.,.
TGTGCCAGTAGTATAGCCCTCTCACACACCGGGGAGCTGTTTTTT,CASSIALSHTGELFF,TRBV19,TRBJ2-2,.,.
TGTGCCAGCAGCTTTGGGACCCCCTCCTACAATGAGCAGTTCTTC,CASSFGTPSYNEQFF,TRBV7-9,TRBJ2-1,.,.
TGCGCCAGCAGTTTCGCGACAGGGGGCGAAAAACTGTTTTTT,CASSFATGGEKLFF,TRBV5-1,TRBJ1-4,.,TRBD1
TGTGCCAGCAGCCAACGCCTGGACGGATCGGATACGCAGTATTTT,CASSQRLDGSDTQYF,TRBV11-3,TRBJ2-3,.,.
TGTGCCACCAGTGGAGGGGCGCAAGGCTACACCTTC,CATSGGAQGYTF,TRBV24-1,TRBJ1-2,.,.
TGTGCCAGCAGCCGTTTAATCGGGGACTATGGCTACACCTTC,CASSRLIGDYGYTF,TRBV3-1/TRBV3-2,TRBJ1-2,.,.
TGTGCCAGCAGCTTATCGCGCGGGAGTGCAGATACGCAGTATTTT,CASSLSRGSADTQYF,TRBV11-2,TRBJ2-3,.,TRBD2
TGCGCCAGCAGTGAGGGCGCTTTCGGCTCACCCCTCCACTTT,CASSEGAFGSPLHF,TRBV10-1,TRBJ1-6,.,.
TGTGCTAGCAGCTTAGCTCTACAGGGGCGGAATGAGCAGTTCTTC,CASSLALQGRNEQFF,TRBV7-7,TRBJ2-1,.,TRBD1
TGTGCCAGCAGCCAAAGGACAGGGCGGAACACTGAAGCTTTCTTT,CASSQRTGRNTEAFF,TRBV7-8,TRBJ1-1,.,TRBD1
TGTGCCAGCAGAGCTCGGGACGACTCCTACGAGCAGTACTTC,CASRARDDSYEQYF,TRBV27,TRBJ2-7,.,.
TGTGCCAGCGGGCGACGGACCTTAAATGAAAAACTGTTTTTT,CASGRRTLNEKLFF,TRBV6-5,TRBJ1-4,.,.
TGTGCCAGCAGTGAAGCGCTTCTGGGGGGGTTACCCTACGAGCAGTACTTC,CASSEALLGGLPYEQYF,TRBV6-1,TRBJ2-7,.,TRBD2
TGTGCCAGCAGCCCGGGACAGACCAACTATGGCTACACCTTC,CASSPGQTNYGYTF,TRBV7-9,TRBJ1-2,.,TRBD1
TGTGCCAGCTCACAAACCCTTAGCGGGAACAATGAGCAGTTCTTC,CASSQTLSGNNEQFF,TRBV18,TRBJ2-1,.,TRBD2
TGCAGTGCTAGTCAGCCCACGGGGGGCTACGAGCAGTACTTC,CSASQPTGGYEQYF,TRBV20-1,TRBJ2-7,.,TRBD2